These 7 T cell receptor beta chains originate from one sample sequenced in a study of control samples from healthy donors and cancer patients (TCRdb year 2020). Libraries were prepared through the immunoSEQ multiplex PCR assay. This is the immuneACCESS table as TCRdb keeps it, with only in-frame sequences that have V and J called. A part of the clones is gone; compared with another copy, unresolved V genes explain less than half, and the rest is unexplained. The sample table contains about 57,000 clones; only one count was recorded for around 93% of them. The ten largest make up roughly 0.91% of the sample. Sequencing was done on a sample of PBMCs. The origin of the receptors is a young man with colorectal cancer.

V usage is TRBV5-1 and J usage is TRBJ1-4, with 10 bases lining up with TRBD1. The CDR3 runs to 13 residues. Germline CDR1 and CDR2: SGHRS and YFSETQ. Trimming cost V 8 bases and J 6 bases; bases outside gene matches: 4. CDR3 region: CASGQGGDEKLFF. In DNA, the CDR3 is TGCGCCAGTGGACAGGGGGGCGATGAAAAACTGTTTTTT.

This chain joins TRBV15 and TRBJ2-7; the match to TRBD1 covers 12 bases. J was trimmed by 5 bases and V by 2 bases; bases with no gene match: 16. Germline-derived CDR1 and CDR2 are LNHNV and YYDKDF (reference sequence). The CDR3 is 19 residues long. CDR3 in DNA: TGTGCCACCAGCAGATCGGGACAGGGGGCTCTCCCAGCGGCGGACGAGCAGTACTTC. Encoded protein: CATSRSGQGALPAADEQYF. Full variable domain (remainder filled in from reference TRBV15 and TRBJ2-7): DAMVIQNPRYQVTQFGKPVTLSCSQTLNHNVMYWYQQKSSQAPKLLFHYYDKDFNNEADTPDNFQSRRPNTSFCFLDIRSPGLGDTAMYLCATSRSGQGALPAADEQYFGPGTRLTVT.

The V call is TRBV14, the J call TRBJ1-6, with D possibly TRBD1 on 5 matching bases. V dropped 2 bases and J dropped 10 bases, with 9 bases sitting between them. The germline gives CDR1 SGHDN, CDR2 FVKESK. This CDR3 has 13 amino acids. The CDR3 reads CASSQQRGSPLHF. CDR3 nucleotide sequence: TGTGCCAGCAGCCAACAGAGGGGCTCACCCCTCCACTTT.

This chain uses TRBV6-2 or TRBV6-3 with TRBJ1-2; no clear D. In germline, CDR1 is MNHEY, CDR2 SVGEGT. CDR3 length: 13 amino acids. Trimming left V 6 bases short and J 2 bases short, with 10 bases between. The CDR3 sequence: CASSRAENYGYTF. As DNA, the CDR3 is TGTGCCAGCAGCCGCGCTGAAAACTATGGCTACACCTTC.

V and J are TRBV5-4 and TRBJ1-1, with D hard to call. The V end lost 4 bases, the J end lost 0 bases, and 10 bases lay between the germline ends. CDR3 size: 14 residues. CDR1 is SGHNT and CDR2 is YYREEE in the germline V gene (reference sequence). The CDR3 DNA reads TGTGCCAGCAGCGCCTTACAGTTGAACACTGAAGCTTTCTTT. As protein: CASSALQLNTEAFF. The full variable domain, in which reference TRBV5-4 and TRBJ1-1 provide the parts outside the CDR3, is ETGVTQSPTHLIKTRGQQVTLRCSSQSGHNTVSWYQQALGQGPQFIFQYYREEENGRGNFPPRFSGLQFPNYSSELNVNALELDDSALYLCASSALQLNTEAFFGQGTRLTVV.

This chain uses TRBV2 with TRBJ2-2; D gene ambiguous. Germline CDR1 reads SNHLY; CDR2 reads FYNNEI. Between the trimmed V and J ends, which lost 5 bases and 0 bases, there was a span of 10 bases. CDR3 size: 15 residues. The CDR3 DNA reads TGTGCCAGCAGTAGCGTAGGGCCGAACACCGGGGAGCTGTTTTTT. Translation gives CASSSVGPNTGELFF.

V usage is TRBV4-1 and J usage is TRBJ1-5; D unresolved. V was cut by 4 bases and J by 5 bases, with 9 bases left in between. This CDR3 is 13 amino acids long. Germline-derived CDR1 and CDR2 are MGHRA and YSYEKL. The CDR3 DNA is TGCGCCAGCAGCCCTAGGGAGGATCAGCCCCAGCATTTT. It specifies CASSPREDQPQHF.